The text below deals with one T cell receptor (beta chain). This record belongs to a study of blood T cell repertoires in COVID-19. Overall study: The United States, Italy and Spain were the sources of the acute and convalescent COVID-19 samples. PBMCs, B-cell-depleted T cells, or T cells provided the cDNA or gDNA that made up the material.

Authors' processing steps: Amplification of reference gene primers was used by the study to estimate nucleated cell counts. Some clones are missing from TCRdb's copy, which holds only in-frame ones; the method was immunoSEQ multiplex PCR. That table furnishes V, J and clone size, whereas the DNA furnished D and trimming. The table lists about 68,000 clones, roughly 80% of them singletons. With 5 bases removed from V and 5 bases from J, the gap between germline ends came to 7 bases. CDR1 MNHEY and CDR2 SVGEGT come from the germline V gene. There are 12 residues in the CDR3. The gene calls are TRBV6-2 or TRBV6-3 and TRBJ1-5; unclear D gene. The sample was peripheral blood. This clonotype was sampled from a human donor in a cohort sampled during active COVID-19. As DNA, the CDR3 is TGTGCCAGCAGTCGCCGAGATCAGCCCCAGCATTTT. It encodes CASSRRDQPQHF.